This T cell receptor (beta chain) appears in the sequencing data of a study of graft-versus-host responses after intestinal transplantation. Study-wide background: Once they had received anti-thymocyte globulin induction, all recipients took tacrolimus and steroids for about three years.

The germline V gene encodes CDR1 WNHNN and CDR2 SYGVQD (reference sequence). Trimming took off 2 bases at V and 6 bases at J, with 10 bases between the two ends. The CDR3 is made up of 13 amino acids. Processed graft tissue released its intraepithelial and lamina propria lymphocytes. Using immunoSEQ multiplex PCR, the repertoire was profiled, and TCRdb retains in-frame clones only, with some absent. The sample records 13,000 to 15,000 clones, approximately 61% being singletons. The gene calls are TRBV10-1 and TRBJ1-1, with D possibly matching TRBD1 (5 bases). The receptor was isolated from a human patient who received an intestinal transplant, so some T cells may come from the graft donor. The material sequenced was ileum tissue, taken just under 700 days after intestinal transplantation. CDR3 sequence: CASSERGGAEAFF. The CDR3 DNA reads TGCGCCAGCAGTGAGCGAGGAGGGGCTGAAGCTTTCTTT.